This is a list of T cell receptor beta chains from one sample in a study of blood T cell repertoires in COVID-19. Sequenced by immunoSEQ multiplex PCR; TCRdb stores in-frame clones only, minus some. In the table there are 55,000 to 80,000 clones, more than 70% of which are singletons. The sample was peripheral blood. The source is a man between 45 and 60 years old with active COVID-19. The CDR3 runs from the conserved cysteine through the conserved F or W. The D gene is left open where the match is weak. Size values are once, few and many counts, or a class for expanded clones, and some rows have none.

j_call | v_call | d_call | clone_size | cdr3_nt | cdr3_aa
TRBJ2-1 | TRBV7-9 | TRBD1 | - | TGTGCCAGCAGCCGAGACAGGGCCCCCTACAATGAGCAGTTCTTC | CASSRDRAPYNEQFF
TRBJ2-2 | TRBV6-6 | - | - | TGTGCCAGCAGTTACGCGGGGGCTAGAGGCACCGGGGAGCTGTTTTTT | CASSYAGARGTGELFF
TRBJ1-1 | TRBV7-3 | TRBD1 | - | TGTGCCAGCAGCCCCGGACAGGGGAAGGGTGGGACTGAAGCTTTCTTT | CASSPGQGKGGTEAFF
TRBJ1-4 | TRBV3-1/TRBV3-2 | TRBD1 | - | TGTGCCAGCAGCCCCCGGACAGGGGGTTTAGCTAATGAAAAACTGTTTTTT | CASSPRTGGLANEKLFF
TRBJ2-1 | TRBV4-1 | TRBD2 | - | TGCGCCAGCAGTGGGCTAGCGGGGACCACAGGGCAGTTCTTC | CASSGLAGTTGQFF
TRBJ2-7 | TRBV28 | TRBD2 | - | TGTGCCAGCAGGAAAGCGGGAGTGGTCCACGAGCAGTACTTC | CASRKAGVVHEQYF
TRBJ2-1 | TRBV18 | - | - | TGTGCCAGCTCACCACCCCGGGGGGCTAATGAGCAGTTCTTC | CASSPPRGANEQFF
TRBJ2-3 | TRBV11-3 | - | - | TGTGCCAGCAGCTTAGGAGAGAGCGCAGATACGCAGTATTTT | CASSLGESADTQYF
TRBJ1-5 | TRBV6-6 | TRBD1 | - | TGTGCCAGCAGTCCCGGACAGGGACAGCCCCAGCATTTT | CASSPGQGQPQHF
TRBJ2-3 | TRBV9 | - | - | TGTGCCAGTAACCTCAACTCGGAGGTCGCAGATACGCAGTATTTT | CASNLNSEVADTQYF
TRBJ1-1 | TRBV19 | - | - | TGTGCCAGTGTCCTCAGGGCTGAAGCTTTCTTT | CASVLRAEAFF
TRBJ2-5 | TRBV6-5 | - | - | TGTGCCAGCAGAACCCCGGGACTCCAAGAGACCCAGTACTTC | CASRTPGLQETQYF
TRBJ2-5 | TRBV4-1 | TRBD2 | - | TGCGCCAGCAGAAGGACGGGGGGGGAGACCCAGTACTTC | CASRRTGGETQYF
TRBJ1-5 | TRBV11-2 | - | - | TGTGCCAGCAGCCCCTCAGGGGCCAGCAATCAGCCCCAGCATTTT | CASSPSGASNQPQHF
TRBJ2-3 | TRBV5-1 | - | - | TGCGCCAGCAGCCGCTTGACAGAGACAGATACGCAGTATTTT | CASSRLTETDTQYF
TRBJ2-7 | TRBV21-1 | - | - | TGTGCCAGCAGCCTCACGCCCATTGGGACTAGACCAGTCGAGGGGTACTACGAGCAGTACTTC | CASSLTPIGTRPVEGYYEQYF
TRBJ2-2 | TRBV7-3 | - | - | TGTGCCAGCAGCTTATCTTTACGGGGGGAGCTGTTTTTT | CASSLSLRGELFF
TRBJ2-6 | TRBV6-4 | TRBD1 | - | TGTGCCAGCAGTGTGTCCCAGGGGGCTGGGGCCAACGTCCTGACTTTC | CASSVSQGAGANVLTF
TRBJ2-3 | TRBV7-6 | TRBD2 | once | TGTGCCAGCAGCTTAGCGGAAGCGGGGACCCCAGATACGCAGTATTTT | CASSLAEAGTPDTQYF
TRBJ2-7 | TRBV19 | - | - | TGTGCCAGTAGGAGGCGGGCGGGAACTTCCTACGAGCAGTACTTC | CASRRRAGTSYEQYF
TRBJ2-7 | TRBV7-8 | - | - | TGTGCCAGCAGAATAGAATGGGGGGAGTGGGCCTACGAGCAGTACTTC | CASRIEWGEWAYEQYF
TRBJ2-2 | TRBV5-1 | - | - | TGCGCCAGCAGCTTCGGAAGCGGCCCGGAGACCGGGGAGCTGTTTTTT | CASSFGSGPETGELFF
TRBJ2-7 | TRBV9 | - | - | TGTGCCAGCAGCGTAGCGGGGGTGATGGACGAGCAGTACTTC | CASSVAGVMDEQYF
TRBJ1-1 | TRBV5-1 | - | once | TGCGCCAGCAGCTTCGGCAGGGAAGGTATGGGCACTGAAGCTTTCTTT | CASSFGREGMGTEAFF
TRBJ2-5 | TRBV25-1 | TRBD2 | - | TGTGCCAGCAGTCCTCGGACTAGCGGGCTCCAAGAGACCCAGTACTTC | CASSPRTSGLQETQYF
TRBJ1-3 | TRBV6-5 | TRBD1 | - | TGTGCCGCTTCGGACAGGACTACTGGAAACACCATATATTTT | CAASDRTTGNTIYF
TRBJ1-2 | TRBV5-1 | - | few | TGCGCCAGCAGCTTCGGTGGACAGACTGTCTATGGCTACACCTTC | CASSFGGQTVYGYTF
TRBJ1-2 | TRBV2 | - | - | TGTGCCAGCAGTGTTTCTCGTGGCTACACCTTC | CASSVSRGYTF